Following are 8 T cell receptor beta chains from one sample sequenced in a study of tumor and adjacent non-tumor tissue in lung cancer. This sample's RNA came from whole unsorted tissue. Distant lung tissue was collected more than 3 cm away from the tumor edge. The library came from three nested PCR rounds adapted from ARM-PCR protocols. MiXCR, run by TCRdb on the multiplex PCR reads, gives a single entry per CDR3 protein. The sample lists over 100,000 distinct CDR3 sequences; 62% were seen once. The sequencing sample was made of distant non-tumor lung tissue. The receptors derive from a man aged 55 to 70 with non-small cell lung cancer.

The chain couples TRBV5-1 to TRBJ2-3; D assignment may be TRBD1 or TRBD2 (5 bases each). V dropped 4 bases and J dropped 2 bases, with 14 bases sitting between them. From germline, CDR1 is SGHRS and CDR2 YFSETQ. This CDR3 contains 15 residues. The CDR3 sequence is CASSLGDGLTDTQYF. In DNA form, the CDR3 reads TGCGCCAGCAGCCTGGGGGACGGCCTCACAGATACGCAGTATTTT.

CDR3 sequence (DNA): TGTGCCAGCAGCTTAGAGATCGGACTAGCCTACGAGCAGTACTTC. Amino acids: CASSLEIGLAYEQYF. The chain employs TRBV11-2 and TRBJ2-7; 7 bases are shared with TRBD2. The V gene's germline CDR1 is SGHAT and CDR2 FQNNGV. The CDR3 contains 15 residues. Trimming removed 0 bases from V and 2 bases from J; junction bases left unmatched: 4.

For this clonotype: A read error may be the cause here, since a much bigger clone is one base away. The chain links TRBV20-1 to TRBJ1-2; D is unresolved. This CDR3 has 12 residues. From germline, CDR1 is DFQATT and CDR2 SNEGSKA (reference sequence). The V gene lost 8 bases and the J gene lost 8 bases, with 18 bases spanning the gap. Here the CDR3 reads CSTGPSGSGYTF. DNA for the CDR3: TGCAGTACTGGCCCTTCGGGATCGGGCTACACCTTC.

Worth noting for this clonotype: A junction end diverges from the germline sequence, so it may reflect a read error. The rearrangement uses TRBV7-8 and TRBJ2-6; D tentatively fits TRBD1 or TRBD2 (5 bases each). The germline V gene has CDR1 SGHVS and CDR2 FQNEAQ. CDR3 length: 13 amino acids. The CDR3 here is CASSYRGVDVLTF. The DNA for the CDR3 is TGTGCCAGCAGCTATAGAGGGGTCGACGTCCTGACCTTC.

As concerns this clonotype: At one of its ends the junction is not consistent with the germline gene, which may arise from a read error. V is TRBV12-3 or TRBV12-4 and J is TRBJ2-7; no firm D call. There are 15 residues in the CDR3. This chain's CDR3 is CASSLDAGPPYDQYF. The CDR3 DNA reads as TGTGCCAGCAGTTTGGACGCCGGCCCACCCTACGATCAGTACTTC.

The chain carries TRBV5-4 and TRBJ2-1; TRBD2 aligns across 9 bases. The CDR3 contains 15 residues. Germline V gene lookup returns CDR1 SGHNT and CDR2 YYREEE (reference sequence). The CDR3 sequence is CVSSSGTSRNNEQFF. In DNA form, the CDR3 reads TGTGTCAGTAGCTCAGGGACTAGCAGAAACAATGAGCAGTTCTTC.

This chain links TRBV24-1 with TRBJ2-3, with D unclear. The end of the DNA fits TRBJ1-5 better, so the J call may be wrong. Germline-derived CDR1 and CDR2 are KGHDR and SFDVKD. The CDR3 consists of 13 residues. Here the CDR3 reads CATSPQTTDTQHF. In DNA, the CDR3 is TGTGCCACCAGCCCCCAGACCACAGATACGCAGCATTTT.

About this clonotype: An end of the junction differs from the germline gene, which may be a read error. The chain links TRBV11-2 to TRBJ2-6, with a possible D match to TRBD1 (6 bases). CDR3 length equals 16 residues. The germline CDR1 and CDR2 sequences are SGHAT and FQNNGV. The CDR3 DNA sequence: TGTGCCAGCAGCTTAGAGGGGGCCCTTGGGGTCAACGCCCTGACTTTC. Protein sequence: CASSLEGALGVNALTF.